This T cell receptor beta chain is drawn from a study of blood T cell repertoires in COVID-19. Overall study context: Both acute and convalescent COVID-19 samples were obtained from the United States, Italy and Spain. PBMCs, B-cell-depleted T cells, or T cells provided the cDNA or gDNA that made up the material.

The germline CDR1 and CDR2 sequences are LGHNA and YNFKEQ. V was trimmed by 4 bases and J by 4 bases, leaving 10 bases between them. This CDR3 is 14 amino acids long. Original processing notes: Estimated nucleated cell counts came from reference gene primer amplification. Sequencing was performed with immunoSEQ multiplex PCR; in TCRdb, only in-frame clones are kept and a portion is missing. The D gene and trimming were derived from the DNA, and the V and J assignments and clone size from that table. The sample includes some 230,000 clones, around 82% of them seen just once. The chain carries TRBV4-2 and TRBJ1-4; unclear D gene. This sequence was found in a woman aged 55-75 years with acute or convalescent COVID-19. The sequenced sample was peripheral blood. CDR3 sequence reads: CASSRTASNEKLFF. The CDR3 nucleotides are TGTGCCAGCAGCCGCACAGCCAGTAATGAAAAACTGTTTTTT.